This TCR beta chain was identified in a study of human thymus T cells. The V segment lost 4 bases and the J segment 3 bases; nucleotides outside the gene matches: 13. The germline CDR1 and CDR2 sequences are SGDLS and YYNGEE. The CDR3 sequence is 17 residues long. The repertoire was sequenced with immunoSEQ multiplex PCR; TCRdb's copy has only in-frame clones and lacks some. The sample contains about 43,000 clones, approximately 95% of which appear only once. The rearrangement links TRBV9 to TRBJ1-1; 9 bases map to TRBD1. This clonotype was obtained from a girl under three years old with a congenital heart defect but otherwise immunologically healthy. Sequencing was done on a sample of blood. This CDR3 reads CASSLKGPTGGDTEAFF. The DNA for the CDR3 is TGTGCCAGCAGCCTCAAGGGTCCGACAGGGGGTGACACTGAAGCTTTCTTT.